This T cell receptor (beta chain) was observed in a study of breast tumors, draining lymph nodes, adjacent tissues. TCRdb analysed the multiplex PCR reads with MiXCR anew, one entry per CDR3 protein. Of under 250,000 distinct CDR3 sequences in the sample, roughly 32% were seen once. V gave up 2 bases and J gave up 11 bases, with 17 bases separating them. CDR3 length equals 14 residues. Germline V gene data show CDR1 as SGHTA and CDR2 as FQGTGA. Samples came from axillary lymph nodes draining the breast cancer. The TCR comes from a female donor with breast cancer. Some clones in this sample may be carry-over from other donors' samples. The chain couples TRBV7-3 to TRBJ2-3, with D possibly TRBD2 on 6 matching bases. The source material was axillary lymph node tissue. In DNA form, the CDR3 reads TGTGCCAGCAGCTTAGGAGGGGTCTATGGTGAGCAGTATTTT. Amino acid sequence: CASSLGGVYGEQYF.